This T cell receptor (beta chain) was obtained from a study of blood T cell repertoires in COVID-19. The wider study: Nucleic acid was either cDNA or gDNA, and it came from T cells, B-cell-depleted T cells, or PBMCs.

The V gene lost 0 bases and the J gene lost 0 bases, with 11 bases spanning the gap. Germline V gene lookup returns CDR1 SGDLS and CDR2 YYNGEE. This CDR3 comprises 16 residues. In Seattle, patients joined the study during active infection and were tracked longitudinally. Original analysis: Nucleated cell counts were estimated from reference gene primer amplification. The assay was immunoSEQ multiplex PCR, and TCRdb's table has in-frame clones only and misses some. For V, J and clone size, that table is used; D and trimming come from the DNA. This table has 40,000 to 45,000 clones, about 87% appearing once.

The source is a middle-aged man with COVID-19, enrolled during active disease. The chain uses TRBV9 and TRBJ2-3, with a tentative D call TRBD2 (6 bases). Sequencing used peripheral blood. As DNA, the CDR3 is TGTGCCAGCAGCGTAGAGGTCGGACTAAGCACAGATACGCAGTATTTT. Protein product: CASSVEVGLSTDTQYF.